This T cell receptor (beta chain) appears in the sequencing data of a study of T-cell memory formation after mild COVID-19. Study observations and caveats: Memory sampled before infection contained some responding clones, suggesting cross-reactive memory joined. Proof of SARS-CoV-2 specificity was absent for the second-wave clones that crested on day 37. Day 15 to 85 contractors were CD4/CD8 balanced; later expanders leaned CD4+.

This CDR3 contains 14 residues. A remark on this clonotype: The antigen is not known.

UMIs and sample barcodes were carried by the TCR alpha and TCR beta cDNA libraries that 5'RACE produced using constant-segment primers. TCRdb re-called the 5' RACE reads with MiXCR, one entry per CDR3 protein. The sample carries around 150,000 distinct CDR3 sequences, roughly 28% recorded once. The chain uses TRBV21-1 and TRBJ2-7; TRBD1 is the table's D call, not checked against the DNA. TRBV21-1 is assigned pseudogene status. Specimen: PBMCs or a T cell subset sorted from them (not recorded which). This sequence was found in an adult woman who had mild COVID-19 (a few samples of this study predate the infection). Cell type and time point are not known. This CDR3 reads CASPQGRPSRHTGF. CDR3 DNA: TGTGCCAGCCCACAGGGCCGGCCTAGCAGACATACTGGTTTC.